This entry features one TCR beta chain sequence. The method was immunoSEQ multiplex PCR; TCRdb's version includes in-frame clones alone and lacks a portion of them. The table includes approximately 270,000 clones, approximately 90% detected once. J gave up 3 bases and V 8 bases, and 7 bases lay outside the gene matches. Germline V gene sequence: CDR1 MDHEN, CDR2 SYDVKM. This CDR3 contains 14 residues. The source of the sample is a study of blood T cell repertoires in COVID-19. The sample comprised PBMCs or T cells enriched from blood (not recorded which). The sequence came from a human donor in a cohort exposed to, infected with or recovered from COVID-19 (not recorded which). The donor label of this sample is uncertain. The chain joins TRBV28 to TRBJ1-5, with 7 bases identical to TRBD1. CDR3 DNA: TGTGCCAGCCGGGCAGGGGGTTTCAATCAGCCCCAGCATTTT. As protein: CASRAGGFNQPQHF.